This TCR beta chain was sequenced during a study of cytomegalovirus exposure and HLA in healthy donors. Turning to the study itself: Across almost 400 genotyped donors, about 81% landed in the Caucasian-associated ancestry cluster. Study conclusions and caveats: Cytomegalovirus association was listed for 164 TCR beta chains. CMV serostatus was the only recorded immune exposure for donors. TCR beta sequences reportedly predicted most subjects' HLA-A and HLA-B alleles accurately.

With regard to this clone: What it binds is unknown.

13 Jbeta primers and 60 Vbeta primers were used for the PCR. TCRdb keeps only in-frame clones here, not all; method: immunoSEQ multiplex PCR. The sample shows more than 130,000 clones, roughly four fifths of them seen only once. CDR3 length: 18 residues. The germline gives CDR1 MNHNS, CDR2 SASEGT. V lost 0 bases to trimming and J lost 5 bases; unmatched junction nucleotides: 13. The gene calls are TRBV6-1 and TRBJ1-5; 7 nucleotides line up with TRBD1. The sample consisted of PBMCs. The TCR was taken from a human donor in good health. The CDR3 reads CASSEAPTGVDGYQPQHF. The CDR3 bases are TGTGCCAGCAGTGAAGCTCCCACAGGGGTGGATGGGTATCAGCCCCAGCATTTT.